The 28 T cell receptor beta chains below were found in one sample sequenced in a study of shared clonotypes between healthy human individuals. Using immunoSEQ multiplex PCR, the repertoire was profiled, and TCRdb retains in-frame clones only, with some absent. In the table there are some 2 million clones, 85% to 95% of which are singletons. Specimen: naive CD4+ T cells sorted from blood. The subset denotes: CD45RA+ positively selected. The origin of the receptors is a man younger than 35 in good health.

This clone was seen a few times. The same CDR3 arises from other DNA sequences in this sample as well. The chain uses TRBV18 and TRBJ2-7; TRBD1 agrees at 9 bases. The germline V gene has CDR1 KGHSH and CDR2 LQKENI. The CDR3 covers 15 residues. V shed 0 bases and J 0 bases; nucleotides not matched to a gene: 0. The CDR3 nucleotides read TGTGCCAGCTCACCACCGGGACAGGGCTCCTACGAGCAGTACTTC. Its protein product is CASSPPGQGSYEQYF.

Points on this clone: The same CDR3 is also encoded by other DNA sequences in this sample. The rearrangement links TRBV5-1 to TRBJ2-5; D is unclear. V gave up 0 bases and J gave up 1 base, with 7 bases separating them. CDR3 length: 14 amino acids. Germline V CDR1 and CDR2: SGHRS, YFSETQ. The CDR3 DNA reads TGCGCCAGCAGCTTGGGACAAATCCAAGAGACCCAGTACTTC. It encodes CASSLGQIQETQYF. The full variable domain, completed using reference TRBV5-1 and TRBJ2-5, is KAGVTQTPRYLIKTRGQQVTLSCSPISGHRSVSWYQQTPGQGLQFLFEYFSETQRNKGNFPGRFSGRQFSNSRSEMNVSTLELGDSALYLCASSLGQIQETQYFGPGTRLLVL.

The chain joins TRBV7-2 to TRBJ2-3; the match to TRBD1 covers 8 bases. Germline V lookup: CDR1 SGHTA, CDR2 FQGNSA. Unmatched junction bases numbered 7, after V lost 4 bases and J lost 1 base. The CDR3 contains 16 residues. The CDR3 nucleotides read TGTGCCAGCAGCTCTTCAGGGGGCAAGGGCACAGATACGCAGTATTTT. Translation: CASSSSGGKGTDTQYF. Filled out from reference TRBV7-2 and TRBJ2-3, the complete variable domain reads GAGVSQSPSNKVTEKGKDVELRCDPISGHTALYWYRQSLGQGLEFLIYFQGNSAPDKSGLPSDRFSAERTGGSVSTLTIQRTQQEDSAVYLCASSSSGGKGTDTQYFGPGTRLTVL.

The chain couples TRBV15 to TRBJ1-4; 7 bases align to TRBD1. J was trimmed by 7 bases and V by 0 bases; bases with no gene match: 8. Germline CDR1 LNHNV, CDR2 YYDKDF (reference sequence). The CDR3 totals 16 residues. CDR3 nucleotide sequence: TGTGCCACCAGCAGAGAGGACGGCAGGGGGACTGAAAAACTGTTTTTT. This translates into CATSREDGRGTEKLFF.

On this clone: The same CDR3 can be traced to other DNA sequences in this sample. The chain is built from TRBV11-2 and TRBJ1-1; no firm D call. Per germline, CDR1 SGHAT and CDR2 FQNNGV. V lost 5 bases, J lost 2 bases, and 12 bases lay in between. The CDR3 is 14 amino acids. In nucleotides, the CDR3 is TGTGCCAGCAGCCGAGACCGGGGAAACACTGAAGCTTTCTTT. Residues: CASSRDRGNTEAFF.

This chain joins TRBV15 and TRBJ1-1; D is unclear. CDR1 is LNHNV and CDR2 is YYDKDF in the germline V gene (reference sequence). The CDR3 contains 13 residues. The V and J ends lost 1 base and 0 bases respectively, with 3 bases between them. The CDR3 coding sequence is TGTGCCACCAGCAGAGTAATGAACACTGAAGCTTTCTTT. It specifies CATSRVMNTEAFF. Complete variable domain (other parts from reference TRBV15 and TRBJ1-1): DAMVIQNPRYQVTQFGKPVTLSCSQTLNHNVMYWYQQKSSQAPKLLFHYYDKDFNNEADTPDNFQSRRPNTSFCFLDIRSPGLGDTAMYLCATSRVMNTEAFFGQGTRLTVV.

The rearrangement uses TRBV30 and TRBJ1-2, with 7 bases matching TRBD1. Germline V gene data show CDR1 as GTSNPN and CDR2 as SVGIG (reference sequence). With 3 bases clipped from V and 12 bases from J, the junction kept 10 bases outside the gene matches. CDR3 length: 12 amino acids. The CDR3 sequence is CAWSRDSGVDTF. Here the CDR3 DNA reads TGTGCCTGGAGCCGGGACAGTGGGGTTGACACCTTC.

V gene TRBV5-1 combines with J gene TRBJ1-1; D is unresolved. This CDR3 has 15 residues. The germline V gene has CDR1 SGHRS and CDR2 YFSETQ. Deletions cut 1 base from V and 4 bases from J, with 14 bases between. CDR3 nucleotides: TGCGCCAGCAGCTTGAGGACCTCAAGTAGCACTGAAGCTTTCTTT. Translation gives CASSLRTSSSTEAFF.

The CDR3 nucleotides read TGTGCCAGCAGCTTAAAGGCGACGGGATCAGGAGATACGCAGTATTTT. This codes for CASSLKATGSGDTQYF. This chain joins TRBV7-3 and TRBJ2-3; possible D gene TRBD2, 5 bases. Germline assignment: CDR1 SGHTA and CDR2 FQGTGA. Trimming removed 1 base at V and 5 bases at J, with 16 bases between. This CDR3 region has 16 residues.

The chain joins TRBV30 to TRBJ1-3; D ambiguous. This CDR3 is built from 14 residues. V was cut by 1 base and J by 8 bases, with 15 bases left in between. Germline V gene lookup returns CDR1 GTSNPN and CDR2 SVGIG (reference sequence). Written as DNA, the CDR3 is TGTGCCTGGAGTGGCCAAAACGGACGTCACACCATATATTTT. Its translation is CAWSGQNGRHTIYF.

The CDR3 is CAWSRDRGFYNSPLHF. The DNA for the CDR3 is TGTGCCTGGAGCCGGGACAGGGGATTCTATAATTCACCCCTCCACTTT. This chain connects TRBV30 to TRBJ1-6, with 10 bases that match TRBD1. The V gene's germline CDR1 is GTSNPN and CDR2 SVGIG (reference sequence). This CDR3 has 16 amino acids. The trim removed 3 bases at V and 3 bases at J, leaving 5 bases unmatched. The entire variable domain, with the rest obtained from reference TRBV30 and TRBJ1-6, is as follows: SQTIHQWPATLVQPVGSPLSLECTVEGTSNPNLYWYRQAAGRGLQLLFYSVGIGQISSEVPQNLSASRPQDRQFILSSKKLLLSDSGFYLCAWSRDRGFYNSPLHFGNGTRLTVT.

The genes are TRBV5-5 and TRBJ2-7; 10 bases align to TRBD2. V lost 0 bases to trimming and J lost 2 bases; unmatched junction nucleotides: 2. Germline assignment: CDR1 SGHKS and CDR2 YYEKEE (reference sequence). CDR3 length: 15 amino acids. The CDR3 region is CASSLVAGGTYEQYF. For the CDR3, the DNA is TGTGCCAGCAGCTTGGTAGCGGGAGGTACCTACGAGCAGTACTTC.

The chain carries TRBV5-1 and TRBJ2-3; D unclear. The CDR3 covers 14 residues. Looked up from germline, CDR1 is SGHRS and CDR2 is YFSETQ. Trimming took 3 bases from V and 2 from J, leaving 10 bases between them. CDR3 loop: CASSSRILTDTQYF. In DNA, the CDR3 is TGCGCCAGCAGCTCGAGGATACTCACAGATACGCAGTATTTT.

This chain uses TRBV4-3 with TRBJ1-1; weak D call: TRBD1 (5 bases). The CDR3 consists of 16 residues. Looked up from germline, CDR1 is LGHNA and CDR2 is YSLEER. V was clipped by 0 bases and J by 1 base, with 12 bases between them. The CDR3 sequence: CASSQDPPGSNTEAFF. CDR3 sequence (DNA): TGCGCCAGCAGCCAAGATCCTCCAGGGTCGAACACTGAAGCTTTCTTT.

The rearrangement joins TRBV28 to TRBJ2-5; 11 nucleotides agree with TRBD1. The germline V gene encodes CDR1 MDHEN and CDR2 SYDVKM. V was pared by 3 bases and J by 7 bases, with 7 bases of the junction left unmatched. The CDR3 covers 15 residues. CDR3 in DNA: TGTGCCAGCAGTTTTCGGACAGGGGGCGTGGGGACCCAGTACTTC. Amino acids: CASSFRTGGVGTQYF.

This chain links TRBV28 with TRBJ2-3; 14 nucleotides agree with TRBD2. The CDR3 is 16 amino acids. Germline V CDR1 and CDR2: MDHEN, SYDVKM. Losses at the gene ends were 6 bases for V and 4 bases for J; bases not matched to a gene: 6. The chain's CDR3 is CASSLQGLAGADTQYF. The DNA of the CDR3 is TGTGCCAGCAGCCTGCAGGGACTAGCGGGAGCAGATACGCAGTATTTT.

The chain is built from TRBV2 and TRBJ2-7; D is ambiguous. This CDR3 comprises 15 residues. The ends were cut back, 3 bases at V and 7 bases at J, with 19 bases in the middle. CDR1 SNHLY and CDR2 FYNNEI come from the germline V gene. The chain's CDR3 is CASSDNRQALGEQYF. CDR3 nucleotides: TGTGCCAGCAGTGACAATAGACAAGCTCTGGGGGAGCAGTACTTC.

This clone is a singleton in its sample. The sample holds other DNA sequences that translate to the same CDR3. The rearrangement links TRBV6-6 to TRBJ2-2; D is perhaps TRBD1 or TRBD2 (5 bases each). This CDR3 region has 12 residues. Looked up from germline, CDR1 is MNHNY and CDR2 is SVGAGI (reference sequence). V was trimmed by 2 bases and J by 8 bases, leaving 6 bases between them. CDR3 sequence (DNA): TGTGCCAGCAGTTACGGGGGAGGGGAGCTGTTTTTT. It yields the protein CASSYGGGELFF.

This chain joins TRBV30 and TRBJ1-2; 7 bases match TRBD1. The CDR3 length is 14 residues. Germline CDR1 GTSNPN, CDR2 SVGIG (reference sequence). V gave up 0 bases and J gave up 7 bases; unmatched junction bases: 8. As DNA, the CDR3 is TGTGCCTGGAGTGTGACAGGGAGGTTAGGTGGCTACACCTTC. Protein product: CAWSVTGRLGGYTF.

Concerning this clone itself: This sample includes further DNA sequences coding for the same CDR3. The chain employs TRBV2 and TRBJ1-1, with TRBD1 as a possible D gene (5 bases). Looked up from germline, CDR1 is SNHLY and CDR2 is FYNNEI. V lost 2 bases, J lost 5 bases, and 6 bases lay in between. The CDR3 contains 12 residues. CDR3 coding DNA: TGTGCCAGCAGTGAAAGGGGAACTGAAGCTTTCTTT. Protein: CASSERGTEAFF. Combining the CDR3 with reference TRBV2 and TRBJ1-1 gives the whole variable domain EPEVTQTPSHQVTQMGQEVILRCVPISNHLYFYWYRQILGQKVEFLVSFYNNEISEKSEIFDDQFSVERPDGSNFTLKIRSTKLEDSAMYFCASSERGTEAFFGQGTRLTVV.

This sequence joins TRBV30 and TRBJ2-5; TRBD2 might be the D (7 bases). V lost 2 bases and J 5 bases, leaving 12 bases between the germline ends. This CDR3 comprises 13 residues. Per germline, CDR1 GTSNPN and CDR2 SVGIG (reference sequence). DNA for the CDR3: TGTGCCTGGAGTAGGGGGGGCTTGGAGACCCAGTACTTC. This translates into CAWSRGGLETQYF.

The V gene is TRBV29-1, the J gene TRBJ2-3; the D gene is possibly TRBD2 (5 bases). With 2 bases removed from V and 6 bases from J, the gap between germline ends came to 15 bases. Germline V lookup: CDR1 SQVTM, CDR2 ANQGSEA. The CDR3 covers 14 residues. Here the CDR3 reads CSVERTLNPDTQYF. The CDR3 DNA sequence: TGCAGCGTTGAACGGACTCTGAATCCCGATACGCAGTATTTT.

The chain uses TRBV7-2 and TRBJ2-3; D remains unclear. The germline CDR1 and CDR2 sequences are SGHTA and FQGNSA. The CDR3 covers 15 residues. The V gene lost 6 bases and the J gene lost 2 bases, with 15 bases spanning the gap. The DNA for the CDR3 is TGTGCCAGCAGTCCCAGCGCCCTCTCCACAGATACGCAGTATTTT. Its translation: CASSPSALSTDTQYF. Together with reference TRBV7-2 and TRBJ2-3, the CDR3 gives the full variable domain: GAGVSQSPSNKVTEKGKDVELRCDPISGHTALYWYRQSLGQGLEFLIYFQGNSAPDKSGLPSDRFSAERTGGSVSTLTIQRTQQEDSAVYLCASSPSALSTDTQYFGPGTRLTVL.

CDR3 protein: CASSSGLASSTDTQYF. The CDR3 DNA follows: TGTGCCAGCAGCTCGGGACTAGCGTCGAGCACAGATACGCAGTATTTT. The chain combines TRBV7-9 with TRBJ2-3, with 10 bases fitting TRBD2. The ends lost 4 bases at V and 0 bases at J; junction bases unmatched: 4. Germline assignment: CDR1 SEHNR and CDR2 FQNEAQ (reference sequence). The CDR3 length is 16 residues.

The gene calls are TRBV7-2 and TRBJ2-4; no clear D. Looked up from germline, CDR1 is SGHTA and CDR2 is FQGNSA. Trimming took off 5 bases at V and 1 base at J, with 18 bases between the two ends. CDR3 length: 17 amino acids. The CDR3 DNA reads TGTGCCAGCAGCCCCCAAAGCTATAAGACGGCCAAAAACATTCAGTACTTC. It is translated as CASSPQSYKTAKNIQYF.

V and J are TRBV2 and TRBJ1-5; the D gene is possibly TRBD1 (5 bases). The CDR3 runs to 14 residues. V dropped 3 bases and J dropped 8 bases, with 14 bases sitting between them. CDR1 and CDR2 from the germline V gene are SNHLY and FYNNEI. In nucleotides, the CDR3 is TGTGCCAGCAGTGAGCAGGGATCGTTAGAGCCCCAGCATTTT. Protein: CASSEQGSLEPQHF.

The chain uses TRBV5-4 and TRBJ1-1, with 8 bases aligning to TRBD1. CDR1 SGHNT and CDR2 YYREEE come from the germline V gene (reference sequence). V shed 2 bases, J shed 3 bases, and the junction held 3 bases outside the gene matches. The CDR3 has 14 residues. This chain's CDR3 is CASSFQGADTEAFF. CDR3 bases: TGTGCCAGCAGCTTCCAGGGGGCAGACACTGAAGCTTTCTTT.

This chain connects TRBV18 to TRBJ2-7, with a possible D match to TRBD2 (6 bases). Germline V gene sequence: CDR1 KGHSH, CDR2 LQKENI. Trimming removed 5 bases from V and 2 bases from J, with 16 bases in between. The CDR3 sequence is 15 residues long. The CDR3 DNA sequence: TGTGCCAGCTCAGTTCTGCCGGGAGCAGCCTACGAGCAGTACTTC. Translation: CASSVLPGAAYEQYF.